The source of this T cell receptor (beta chain) is a study of patients and donors after allogeneic stem cell transplantation. Germline lookup yields CDR1 SQVTM and CDR2 ANQGSEA. The CDR3 is 13 residues long. Between the trimmed V and J ends, which lost 7 bases and 1 base, there was a span of 12 bases. Each CDR3 protein is one row after TCRdb ran MiXCR on the RT-PCR reads. The sample contains around 160,000 distinct CDR3 sequences, about 32% of which appear only once. The gene calls are TRBV29-1 and TRBJ2-3, with D tentatively TRBD1 (6 bases). This receptor was obtained from a human donor who was either an allogeneic HSCT recipient or a stem cell or donor lymphocyte infusion donor (not recorded which). It is not recorded whose cells these are; they may come from a transplant donor. The sample comprised blood, either unsorted or a sorted T cell fraction (not recorded which). The CDR3 DNA follows: TGCAGCGCACAGGGACCCCGCACAGATACGCAGTATTTT. Protein sequence: CSAQGPRTDTQYF.